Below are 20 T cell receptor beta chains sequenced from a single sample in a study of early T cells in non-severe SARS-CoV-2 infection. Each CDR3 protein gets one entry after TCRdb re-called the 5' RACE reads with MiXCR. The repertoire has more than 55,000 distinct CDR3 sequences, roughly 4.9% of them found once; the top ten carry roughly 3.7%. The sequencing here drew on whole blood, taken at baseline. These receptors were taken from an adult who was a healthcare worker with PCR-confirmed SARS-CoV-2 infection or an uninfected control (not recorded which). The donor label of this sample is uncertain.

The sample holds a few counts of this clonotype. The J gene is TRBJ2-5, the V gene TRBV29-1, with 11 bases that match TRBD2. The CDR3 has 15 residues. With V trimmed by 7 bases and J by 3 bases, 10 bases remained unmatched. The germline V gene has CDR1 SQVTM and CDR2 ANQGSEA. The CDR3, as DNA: TGCAGCGGGATACAGACTAGCGGGGCGGAAGAGACCCAGTACTTC. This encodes CSGIQTSGAEETQYF. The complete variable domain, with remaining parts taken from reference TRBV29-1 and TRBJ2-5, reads SAVISQKPSRDICQRGTSLTIQCQVDSQVTMMFWYRQQPGQSLTLIATANQGSEATYESGFVIDKFPISRPNLTFSTLTVSNMSPEDSSIYLCSGIQTSGAEETQYFGPGTRLLVL.

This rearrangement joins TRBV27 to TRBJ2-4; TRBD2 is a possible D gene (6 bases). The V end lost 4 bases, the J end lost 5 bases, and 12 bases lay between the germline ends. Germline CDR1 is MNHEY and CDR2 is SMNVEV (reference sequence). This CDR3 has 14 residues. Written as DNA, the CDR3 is TGTGCCAGCAGTTATCGGACGGGGGAAAACATTCAGTACTTC. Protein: CASSYRTGENIQYF.

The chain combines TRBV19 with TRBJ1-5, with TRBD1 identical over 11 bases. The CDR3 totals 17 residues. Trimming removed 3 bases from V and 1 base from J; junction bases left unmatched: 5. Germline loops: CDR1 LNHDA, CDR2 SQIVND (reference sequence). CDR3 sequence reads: CASSIRDRGLSNQPQHF. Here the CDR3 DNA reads TGTGCCAGTAGTATCCGGGACAGGGGGTTGAGCAATCAGCCCCAGCATTTT.

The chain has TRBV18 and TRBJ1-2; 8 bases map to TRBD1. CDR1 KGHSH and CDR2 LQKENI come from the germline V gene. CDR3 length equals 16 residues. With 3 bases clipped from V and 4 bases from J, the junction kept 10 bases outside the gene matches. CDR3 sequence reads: CASSPGQGLSLYGYTF. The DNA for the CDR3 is TGTGCCAGCTCACCTGGACAGGGTTTATCCCTCTATGGCTACACCTTC.

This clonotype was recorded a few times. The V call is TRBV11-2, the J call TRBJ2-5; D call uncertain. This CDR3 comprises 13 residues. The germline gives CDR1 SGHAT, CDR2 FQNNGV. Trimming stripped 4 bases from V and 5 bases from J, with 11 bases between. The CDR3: CASSSPMEETQYF. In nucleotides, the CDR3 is TGTGCCAGCAGCTCCCCGATGGAGGAGACCCAGTACTTC.

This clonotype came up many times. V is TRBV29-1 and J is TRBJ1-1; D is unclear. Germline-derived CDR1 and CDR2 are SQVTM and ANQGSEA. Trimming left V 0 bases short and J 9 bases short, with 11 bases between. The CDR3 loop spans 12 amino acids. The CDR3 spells CSVEDRGLQAFF. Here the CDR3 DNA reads TGCAGCGTTGAAGACAGAGGGTTACAAGCTTTCTTT. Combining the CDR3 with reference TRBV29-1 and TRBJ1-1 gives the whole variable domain SAVISQKPSRDICQRGTSLTIQCQVDSQVTMMFWYRQQPGQSLTLIATANQGSEATYESGFVIDKFPISRPNLTFSTLTVSNMSPEDSSIYLCSVEDRGLQAFFGQGTRLTVV.

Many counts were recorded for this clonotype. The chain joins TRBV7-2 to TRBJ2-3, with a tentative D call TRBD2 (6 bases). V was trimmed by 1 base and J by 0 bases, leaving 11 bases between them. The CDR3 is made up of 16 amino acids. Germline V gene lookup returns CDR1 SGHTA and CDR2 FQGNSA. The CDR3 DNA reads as TGTGCCAGCAGCTTAGTCGGGAGTGCAAGCACAGATACGCAGTATTTT. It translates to CASSLVGSASTDTQYF.

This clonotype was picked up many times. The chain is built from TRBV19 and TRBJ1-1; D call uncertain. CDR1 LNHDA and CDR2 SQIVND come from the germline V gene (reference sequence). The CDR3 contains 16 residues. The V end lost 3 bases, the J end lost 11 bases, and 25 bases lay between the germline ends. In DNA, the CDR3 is TGTGCCAGTAGTATGGGGATCAGGAGTGATATTTGGGATGCTTTCTTT. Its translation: CASSMGIRSDIWDAFF.

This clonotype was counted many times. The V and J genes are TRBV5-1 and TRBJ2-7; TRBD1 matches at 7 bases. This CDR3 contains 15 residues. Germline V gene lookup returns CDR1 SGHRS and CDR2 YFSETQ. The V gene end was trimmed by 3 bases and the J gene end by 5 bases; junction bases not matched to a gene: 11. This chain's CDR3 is CASSSRQGMMNEQYF. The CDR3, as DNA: TGCGCCAGCAGCTCCCGACAGGGTATGATGAACGAGCAGTACTTC.

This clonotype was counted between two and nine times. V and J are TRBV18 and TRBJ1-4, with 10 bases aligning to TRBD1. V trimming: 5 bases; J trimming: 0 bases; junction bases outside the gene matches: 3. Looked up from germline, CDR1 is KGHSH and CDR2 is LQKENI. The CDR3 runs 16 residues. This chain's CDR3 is CASSRDRGPTNEKLFF. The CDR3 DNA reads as TGTGCCAGCTCAAGGGACAGGGGACCAACTAATGAAAAACTGTTTTTT.

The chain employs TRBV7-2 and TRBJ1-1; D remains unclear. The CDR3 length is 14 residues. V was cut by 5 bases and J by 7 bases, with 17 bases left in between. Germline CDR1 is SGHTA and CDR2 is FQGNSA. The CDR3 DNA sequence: TGTGCCAGCAGCCCTAGCCGGACCGCCAATGAAGCTTTCTTT. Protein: CASSPSRTANEAFF. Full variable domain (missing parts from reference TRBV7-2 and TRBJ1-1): GAGVSQSPSNKVTEKGKDVELRCDPISGHTALYWYRQSLGQGLEFLIYFQGNSAPDKSGLPSDRFSAERTGGSVSTLTIQRTQQEDSAVYLCASSPSRTANEAFFGQGTRLTVV.

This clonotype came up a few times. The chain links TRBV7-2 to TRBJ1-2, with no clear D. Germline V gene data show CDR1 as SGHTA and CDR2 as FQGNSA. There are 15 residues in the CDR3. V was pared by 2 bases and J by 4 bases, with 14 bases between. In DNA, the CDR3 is TGTGCCAGCAGCTTAAACTACCGTCCCTTCTATGGCTACACCTTC. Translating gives CASSLNYRPFYGYTF.

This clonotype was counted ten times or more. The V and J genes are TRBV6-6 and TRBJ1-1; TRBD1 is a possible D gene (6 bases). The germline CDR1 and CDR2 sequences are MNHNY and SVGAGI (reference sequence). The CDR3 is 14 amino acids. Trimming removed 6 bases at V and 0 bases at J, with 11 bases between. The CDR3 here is CASRRQDLNTEAFF. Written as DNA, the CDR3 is TGTGCCAGCAGAAGACAGGATCTGAACACTGAAGCTTTCTTT.

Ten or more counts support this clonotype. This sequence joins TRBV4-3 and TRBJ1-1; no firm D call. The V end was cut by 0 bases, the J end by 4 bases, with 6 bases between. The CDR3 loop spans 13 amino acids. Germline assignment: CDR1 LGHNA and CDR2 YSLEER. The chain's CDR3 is CASSQDMGTEAFF. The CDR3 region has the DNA TGCGCCAGCAGCCAAGATATGGGCACTGAAGCTTTCTTT.

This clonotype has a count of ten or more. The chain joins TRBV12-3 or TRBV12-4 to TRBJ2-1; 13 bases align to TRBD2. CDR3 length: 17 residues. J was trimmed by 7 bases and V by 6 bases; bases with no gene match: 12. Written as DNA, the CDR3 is TGTGCCAGCAGCGGACTAGCGGGGGATTACACTGATAATGAGCAGTTCTTC. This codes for CASSGLAGDYTDNEQFF.

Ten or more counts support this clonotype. CDR3 in amino acids: CASSQAGLGNQPQHF. DNA for the CDR3: TGCGCCAGCAGCCAAGCCGGGCTTGGCAATCAGCCCCAGCATTTT. The rearrangement joins TRBV4-1 to TRBJ1-5; D gene unclear. The CDR3 totals 15 residues. CDR1 is MGHRA, CDR2 YSYEKL, per germline. Trimming shortened V by 1 base and J by 2 bases, and 9 bases separated the two germline ends.

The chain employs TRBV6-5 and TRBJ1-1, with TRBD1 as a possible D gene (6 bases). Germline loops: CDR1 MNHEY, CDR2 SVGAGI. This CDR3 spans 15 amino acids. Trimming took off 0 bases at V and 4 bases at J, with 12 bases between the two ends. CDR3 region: CASSYSQGQGTEAFF. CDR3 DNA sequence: TGTGCCAGCAGTTACTCCCAGGGGCAGGGCACTGAAGCTTTCTTT.

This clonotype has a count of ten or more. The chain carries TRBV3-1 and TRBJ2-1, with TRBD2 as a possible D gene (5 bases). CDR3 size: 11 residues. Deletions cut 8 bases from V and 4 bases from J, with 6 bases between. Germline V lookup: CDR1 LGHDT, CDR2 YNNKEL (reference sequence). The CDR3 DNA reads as TGTGCCAGCCGGGGTTACAATGAGCAGTTCTTC. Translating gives CASRGYNEQFF.

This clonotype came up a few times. CDR3 residues: CASSEMDRGNTEAFF. In DNA form, the CDR3 reads TGTGCCAGCAGTGAGATGGACAGGGGTAACACTGAAGCTTTCTTT. The chain carries TRBV2 and TRBJ1-1; 9 nucleotides agree with TRBD1. The CDR3 contains 15 residues. V lost 3 bases to trimming and J lost 2 bases; unmatched junction nucleotides: 4. Germline V gives CDR1 SNHLY, CDR2 FYNNEI.

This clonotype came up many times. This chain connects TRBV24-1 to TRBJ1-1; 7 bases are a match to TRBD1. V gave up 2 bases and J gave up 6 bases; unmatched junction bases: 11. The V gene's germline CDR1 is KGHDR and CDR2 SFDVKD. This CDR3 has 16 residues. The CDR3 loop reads CATSDSRSGDSAEAFF. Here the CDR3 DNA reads TGTGCCACCAGTGATTCCCGAAGCGGGGACAGCGCTGAAGCTTTCTTT.